This T cell receptor beta chain came from a study of metastatic and nonmetastatic thyroid tumors. A note on this clone: Germline is not matched at one junction end, which may reflect a read error.

From the PCR reads, TCRdb re-called clones with MiXCR. The table records about 39,000 clones, under 20% of them present only once. Germline V CDR1 and CDR2: MNHEY, SVGEGT. CDR3 length: 10 residues. Prior to thyroid surgery, none of the patients had received any treatment. The sample consisted of tumor tissue. The TCR sequence derives from a female donor with papillary thyroid cancer or a benign thyroid nodule (not recorded which). Some clones in this sample may be carry-over from other donors' samples. The rearrangement links TRBV6-2 or TRBV6-3 to TRBJ2-2, with D hard to call. The CDR3 loop is CASSFGELFF. The CDR3 nucleotides are TGTGCCAGCAGTTTCGGTGAGCTTTTTTTT.